This entry lists 18 T cell receptor beta chains sequenced from one sample in a study of regulatory T cells in long-lasting Graves disease. As to time point: persistent/refractory GD, antithyroid drugs over 5 years with positive TRAb. The authors made the TCR library using RNA they extracted from PBMCs. Investigators prepared the TCR beta libraries by applying iRepertoire HTBI primers and Arm-PCR of CDR3 regions. One entry per CDR3 protein, called by TCRdb with MiXCR from the multiplex PCR reads. The sample lists 300,000 to 500,000 distinct CDR3 sequences, about a fifth seen once, with less than 25% in the top ten. The source material was peripheral blood mononuclear cells (PBMCs), sampled when the disease was refractory, from a patient treated with antithyroid drugs. The receptor source for this set is a female donor with Graves disease.

V usage is TRBV18 and J usage is TRBJ2-3; D call uncertain. This CDR3 contains 14 residues. From germline, CDR1 is KGHSH and CDR2 LQKENI. V was shortened by 2 bases and J by 0 bases, with 6 bases between the two germline ends. The CDR3 sequence: CASSPRLSTDTQYF. The CDR3 DNA is TGTGCCAGCTCACCAAGACTGAGCACAGATACGCAGTATTTT.

At least ten counts were recorded for this clonotype. This chain links TRBV2 with TRBJ1-5, with 7 bases that match TRBD1. Germline trimming cut 6 bases from V and 0 bases from J; bases unmatched to any gene: 17. Germline V lookup: CDR1 SNHLY, CDR2 FYNNEI. The CDR3 sequence is 19 residues long. The chain's CDR3 is CASRDNRGKLSNSNQPQHF. CDR3 coding DNA: TGTGCCAGCAGGGACAACAGGGGTAAACTCAGTAATAGCAATCAGCCCCAGCATTTT. Supplemented by reference TRBV2 and TRBJ1-5, the full variable domain reads EPEVTQTPSHQVTQMGQEVILRCVPISNHLYFYWYRQILGQKVEFLVSFYNNEISEKSEIFDDQFSVERPDGSNFTLKIRSTKLEDSAMYFCASRDNRGKLSNSNQPQHFGDGTRLSIL.

This clonotype was detected ten times or more. The chain uses TRBV5-1 and TRBJ1-5, with D unclear. V was pared by 0 bases and J by 3 bases, with 10 bases between. The CDR3 totals 15 residues. CDR1 and CDR2 (germline): SGHRS, YFSETQ. The CDR3 DNA sequence: TGCGCCAGCAGCTTGGTGCCGGGTGCCAATCAGCCCCAGCATTTT. Protein sequence: CASSLVPGANQPQHF.

This clonotype came up a few times. The V call is TRBV6-1, the J call TRBJ1-2; D possibly corresponds to TRBD1 (5 bases). Germline lookup yields CDR1 MNHNS and CDR2 SASEGT. Trimming took 6 bases from V and 6 from J, leaving 14 bases between them. There are 13 residues in the CDR3. For the CDR3, the DNA is TGTGCCAGCAGCCACCCGGGACCGGATGGCTACACCTTC. Translating gives CASSHPGPDGYTF.

The J gene is TRBJ2-7, the V gene TRBV6-1; tentatively, D is TRBD2 (6 bases). Looked up from germline, CDR1 is MNHNS and CDR2 is SASEGT. The CDR3 extends over 14 amino acids. The V end was cut by 7 bases, the J end by 6 bases, with 19 bases between. The CDR3 region has the DNA TGTGCCAGCAAGCCCTCCGGCGGGGTCGTCGAGCAGTACTTC. Protein sequence: CASKPSGGVVEQYF.

In its sample, this clonotype was seen a few times. Germline and junction disagree at one end, which may indicate a read error. The chain is built from TRBV7-2 and TRBJ2-5; TRBD2 might be the D (8 bases). Germline V gene sequence: CDR1 SGHTA, CDR2 FQGNSA. The CDR3 is 16 amino acids. The CDR3 bases are TGTGCCAGCAGCTTAGCCCGGTTAACGGGAGGGGGCACCCAGTGCTTC. Amino acids: CASSLARLTGGGTQCF. Full variable domain (outside the CDR3, taken from reference TRBV7-2 and TRBJ2-5): GAGVSQSPSNKVTEKGKDVELRCDPISGHTALYWYRQSLGQGLEFLIYFQGNSAPDKSGLPSDRFSAERTGGSVSTLTIQRTQQEDSAVYLCASSLARLTGGGTQCFGPGTRLLVL.

V gene TRBV20-1 combines with J gene TRBJ1-1; D possibly corresponds to TRBD1 (6 bases). Looked up from germline, CDR1 is DFQATT and CDR2 is SNEGSKA (reference sequence). The CDR3 is 13 residues long. V lost 1 base to trimming and J lost 4 bases, with 10 bases between them. This chain's CDR3 is CSARAQGGTEAFF. The CDR3, as DNA: TGCAGTGCTAGAGCACAGGGAGGCACTGAAGCTTTCTTT.

The rearrangement uses TRBV3-1 and TRBJ2-7; D is unresolved. V lost 0 bases to trimming and J lost 4 bases, with 4 bases between them. The CDR3 totals 12 residues. The germline CDR1 and CDR2 sequences are LGHDT and YNNKEL (reference sequence). The DNA of the CDR3 is TGTGCCAGCAGCCAAGACGTATACGAGCAGTACTTC. Its protein product is CASSQDVYEQYF.

The V and J genes are TRBV7-2 and TRBJ2-2, with 7 bases identical to TRBD1. The V gene's germline CDR1 is SGHTA and CDR2 FQGNSA. CDR3 length equals 18 residues. V lost 2 bases and J lost 1; bases outside the gene matches: 10. CDR3 DNA sequence: TGTGCCAGCAGCTTATGGCAGGGGGTAAAAGAGAACACCGGGGAGCTGTTTTTT. Translation: CASSLWQGVKENTGELFF.

The rearrangement links TRBV7-9 to TRBJ2-4; 8 bases are shared with TRBD2. From germline, CDR1 is SEHNR and CDR2 FQNEAQ (reference sequence). CDR3 length equals 11 residues. The V and J ends lost 4 bases and 15 bases, in that order; junction bases with no gene match: 5. This CDR3 reads CASSSTSDLYF. CDR3 nucleotides: TGTGCCAGCAGCTCGACTAGCGATTTGTACTTC.

This rearrangement joins TRBV19 to TRBJ2-6; D may be TRBD1 or TRBD2 (5 bases each). The CDR3 sequence is 17 residues long. Germline loops: CDR1 LNHDA, CDR2 SQIVND (reference sequence). Trimming stripped 1 base from V and 3 bases from J, with 13 bases between. CDR3 in DNA: TGTGCCAGTAGTATAGTTTTTCTGGGACGTGGGGCCAACGTCCTGACTTTC. Translation gives CASSIVFLGRGANVLTF.

This clonotype has only a few counts. The J gene is TRBJ2-5, the V gene TRBV20-1; 15 positions match TRBD2. Germline V CDR1 and CDR2: DFQATT, SNEGSKA (reference sequence). The CDR3 runs 17 residues. With 1 base clipped from V and 7 bases from J, the junction kept 10 bases outside the gene matches. The CDR3 reads CSARVSSGLAGGGTQYF. The CDR3 nucleotides read TGCAGTGCTAGAGTTTCCTCGGGACTAGCGGGAGGCGGGACCCAGTACTTC.

The sample holds many counts of this clonotype. The CDR3 is CASGHQETQYF. In DNA, the CDR3 is TGTGCTTCGGGACATCAAGAGACCCAGTACTTC. J is TRBJ2-5 and V is TRBV28, with D possibly matching TRBD1 (6 bases). Germline V gene sequence: CDR1 MDHEN, CDR2 SYDVKM. This CDR3 is built from 11 residues.

A note on this clonotype: A much larger clone differs from this one at a single base, so this may be a read error. The chain joins TRBV7-2 to TRBJ1-6; 10 positions match TRBD1. The CDR3 extends over 14 amino acids. The junction had 1 base not matched to a gene; V was cut back by 2 bases and J by 9 bases. Germline V CDR1 and CDR2: SGHTA, FQGNSA. The CDR3 here is CASSLWDRGSPLHF. As DNA, the CDR3 is TGTGCCAGCAGCTTATGGGACAGGGGTTCACCCCTCCACTTT. Drawing the rest from reference TRBV7-2 and TRBJ1-6, the complete variable domain is GAGVSQSPSNKVTEKGKDVELRCDPISGHTALYWYRQSLGQGLEFLIYFQGNSAPDKSGLPSDRFSAERTGGSVSTLTIQRTQQEDSAVYLCASSLWDRGSPLHFGNGTRLTVT.

V is TRBV7-9 and J is TRBJ1-2; a weak D match, TRBD1 (6 bases). Trimming shortened V by 4 bases and J by 8 bases, and 20 bases separated the two germline ends. From germline, CDR1 is SEHNR and CDR2 FQNEAQ (reference sequence). This CDR3 region has 15 residues. The CDR3 reads CASSSGQTSLGGYTF. CDR3 in DNA: TGTGCCAGCAGCTCCGGACAGACTTCCCTGGGAGGCTACACCTTC.

This clonotype has a handful of counts. The CDR3 sequence: CASSFLGGVDTEAFF. For the CDR3, the DNA is TGTGCCAGCAGCTTTTTGGGGGGTGTAGACACTGAAGCTTTCTTT. The chain employs TRBV11-2 and TRBJ1-1; D is perhaps TRBD1 (5 bases). V gave up 3 bases and J gave up 3 bases, with 14 bases separating them. CDR1 and CDR2 (germline): SGHAT, FQNNGV. The CDR3 contains 15 residues. Full variable domain (missing parts from reference TRBV11-2 and TRBJ1-1): EAGVAQSPRYKIIEKRQSVAFWCNPISGHATLYWYQQILGQGPKLLIQFQNNGVVDDSQLPKDRFSAERLKGVDSTLKIQPAKLEDSAVYLCASSFLGGVDTEAFFGQGTRLTVV.

This chain joins TRBV19 and TRBJ2-6; D not certain. V lost 9 bases, J lost 4 bases, and 10 bases lay in between. From germline, CDR1 is LNHDA and CDR2 SQIVND (reference sequence). This CDR3 has 13 amino acids. The CDR3 nucleotides are TGTGCCAGCAAGCTAACCGGGGCCAACGTCCTGACTTTC. This translates into CASKLTGANVLTF.

This clonotype appeared many times. The chain uses TRBV28 and TRBJ2-2; D perhaps matches TRBD2 (5 bases). The CDR3 is 14 residues long. Trimming removed 10 bases at V and 6 bases at J, with 18 bases between. The germline V gene has CDR1 MDHEN and CDR2 SYDVKM. This CDR3 reads CATRVSEGPGELFF. For the CDR3, the DNA is TGTGCCACCAGAGTCTCAGAGGGTCCCGGGGAGCTGTTTTTT. The full variable domain, its missing parts supplied by reference TRBV28 and TRBJ2-2, is DVKVTQSSRYLVKRTGEKVFLECVQDMDHENMFWYRQDPGLGLRLIYFSYDVKMKEKGDIPEGYSVSREKKERFSLILESASTNQTSMYLCATRVSEGPGELFFGEGSRLTVL.